One sample yielded the 27 T cell receptor beta chains listed below, sequenced in a study of cytomegalovirus exposure and HLA in healthy donors. Primers for the PCR totalled 60 Vbeta and 13 Jbeta. The assay was immunoSEQ multiplex PCR, and TCRdb's table has in-frame clones only and misses some. The data hold roughly 150,000 clones, with approximately 80% observed a single time. The sample comprised PBMCs. All receptors derive from a man between 18 and 29 years old in good health and CMV-seropositive.

V usage is TRBV7-2 and J usage is TRBJ2-7; the match to TRBD2 covers 8 bases. The CDR3 length is 16 residues. V trimming: 0 bases; J trimming: 3 bases; junction bases outside the gene matches: 7. Germline loops: CDR1 SGHTA, CDR2 FQGNSA. The CDR3: CASSLAHTAGGYEQYF. For the CDR3, the DNA is TGTGCCAGCAGCTTAGCTCACACGGCGGGAGGCTACGAGCAGTACTTC. Full variable domain (rest looked up from reference TRBV7-2 and TRBJ2-7): GAGVSQSPSNKVTEKGKDVELRCDPISGHTALYWYRQSLGQGLEFLIYFQGNSAPDKSGLPSDRFSAERTGGSVSTLTIQRTQQEDSAVYLCASSLAHTAGGYEQYFGPGTRLTVT.

V is TRBV27 and J is TRBJ1-4, with D unresolved. This CDR3 region has 14 residues. The germline V gene has CDR1 MNHEY and CDR2 SMNVEV (reference sequence). V lost 0 bases and J lost 8, with 10 bases in between. This CDR3 is CASSLSGRLEKLFF. The DNA of the CDR3 is TGTGCCAGCAGTTTATCGGGGAGATTGGAAAAACTGTTTTTT.

In nucleotides, the CDR3 is TGTGCCAGCAGCGTAGGACTGGAGAATGAGCAGTTCTTC. This gives the protein CASSVGLENEQFF. The gene calls are TRBV9 and TRBJ2-1; D not certain. Trimming left V 0 bases short and J 7 bases short, with 8 bases between. Germline values: CDR1 SGDLS, CDR2 YYNGEE. This CDR3 contains 13 residues.

This chain's CDR3 is CASSFGSSYEQYF. CDR3 DNA sequence: TGCGCCAGCAGCTTTGGTAGCTCCTACGAGCAGTACTTC. The rearrangement uses TRBV5-1 and TRBJ2-7; the D is unclear. This CDR3 is 13 amino acids long. Germline CDR1 and CDR2: SGHRS and YFSETQ. Trimming took 2 bases from V and 0 from J, leaving 6 bases between them.

The rearrangement uses TRBV6-5 and TRBJ2-5, with D perhaps matching TRBD1 (6 bases). The CDR3 extends over 15 amino acids. Trimming removed 6 bases from V and 5 bases from J, with 19 bases in between. Germline V gene lookup returns CDR1 MNHEY and CDR2 SVGAGI. The CDR3 bases are TGTGCCAGCAGCCATACCGGGACATTGGGTGAGACCCAGTACTTC. Protein: CASSHTGTLGETQYF.

The rearrangement joins TRBV19 to TRBJ2-2, with 8 bases aligning to TRBD1. The CDR3 length is 16 residues. Germline loops: CDR1 LNHDA, CDR2 SQIVND (reference sequence). J gave up 0 bases and V 3 bases, and 3 bases lay outside the gene matches. The CDR3 sequence: CASSMGQEANTGELFF. The CDR3 DNA reads as TGTGCCAGTAGTATGGGACAGGAGGCGAACACCGGGGAGCTGTTTTTT.

The CDR3 DNA reads TGCGCCAGCAGCTTGGCGGGACAGTCGTTCGGGCAGTACTTC. This translates into CASSLAGQSFGQYF. The chain combines TRBV5-1 with TRBJ2-7, with 7 bases fitting TRBD1. Looked up from germline, CDR1 is SGHRS and CDR2 is YFSETQ. This CDR3 comprises 14 residues. The V segment lost 0 bases and the J segment 9 bases; nucleotides outside the gene matches: 9.

The J gene is TRBJ2-5, the V gene TRBV27; 8 bases align to TRBD1. J lost 11 bases, V lost 5 bases, and 16 bases had no gene match. Germline CDR1 and CDR2: MNHEY and SMNVEV (reference sequence). The CDR3 spans 15 residues. The CDR3 nucleotides are TGTGCCAGCAGTCAATACGGGACAGGAGCCGGTGAGCAGTACTTC. It is translated as CASSQYGTGAGEQYF.

The chain uses TRBV11-3 and TRBJ1-1; tentative D call: TRBD1 (6 bases). The V gene's germline CDR1 is SGHNT and CDR2 YENEEA. The CDR3 loop spans 16 amino acids. V lost 4 bases and J 2 bases, leaving 17 bases between the germline ends. CDR3 loop: CASSSRRGDKNTEAFF. The CDR3 bases are TGTGCCAGCAGCTCCAGGAGAGGGGACAAAAACACTGAAGCTTTCTTT. Based on the CDR3 plus reference TRBV11-3 and TRBJ1-1, the full variable domain is EAGVVQSPRYKIIEKKQPVAFWCNPISGHNTLYWYLQNLGQGPELLIRYENEEAVDDSQLPKDRFSAERLKGVDSTLKIQPAELGDSAVYLCASSSRRGDKNTEAFFGQGTRLTVV.

The genes are TRBV27 and TRBJ2-5, with D maybe TRBD1 (7 bases). The DNA end lines up better with TRBJ2-7; the J call may be wrong. The germline V gene encodes CDR1 MNHEY and CDR2 SMNVEV (reference sequence). This CDR3 contains 13 residues. The chain's CDR3 is CASMRQGGYEQYF. CDR3 coding DNA: TGTGCCAGCATGAGGCAGGGGGGCTACGAGCAGTACTTC.

V and J are TRBV5-1 and TRBJ1-2; D is possibly TRBD1 (6 bases). Per the germline V gene, CDR1 is SGHRS and CDR2 is YFSETQ. Trimming shortened V by 4 bases and J by 4 bases, and 11 bases separated the two germline ends. CDR3 length: 13 residues. The CDR3 region is CASSATGVYGYTF. The DNA of the CDR3 is TGCGCCAGCAGCGCGACAGGAGTCTATGGCTACACCTTC.

CDR3 loop: CASSLGNYGYTF. DNA for the CDR3: TGTGCCAGCAGCTTGGGCAACTATGGCTACACCTTC. The chain uses TRBV11-2 and TRBJ1-2; D unclear. The CDR3 runs 12 residues. Trimming shortened V by 3 bases and J by 2 bases, and 4 bases separated the two germline ends. Germline V gene data show CDR1 as SGHAT and CDR2 as FQNNGV.

The sample holds a few counts of this clone. V gene TRBV4-1 combines with J gene TRBJ1-4; weak D call: TRBD1 (5 bases). Per the germline V gene, CDR1 is MGHRA and CDR2 is YSYEKL. V gave up 1 base and J gave up 10 bases, with 7 bases separating them. The CDR3 contains 12 residues. The DNA for the CDR3 is TGCGCCAGCAGCCAAGCGGGGGGAAAACTGTTTTTT. Amino acids: CASSQAGGKLFF.

The chain carries TRBV7-9 and TRBJ2-1, with 8 bases aligning to TRBD2. V dropped 5 bases and J dropped 0; count of bases not matched to a gene: 12. Per germline, CDR1 SEHNR and CDR2 FQNEAQ (reference sequence). This CDR3 region has 18 residues. The CDR3 DNA sequence: TGTGCCAGCAGCCCGAAGGGGGTAGCGGGACACTCCTACAATGAGCAGTTCTTC. Protein sequence: CASSPKGVAGHSYNEQFF.

The chain has TRBV2 and TRBJ1-2; TRBD1 matches 10 bases. J lost 0 bases, V lost 6 bases, and 7 bases had no gene match. Germline V gives CDR1 SNHLY, CDR2 FYNNEI. This CDR3 spans 16 amino acids. Here the CDR3 DNA reads TGTGCCAGCAGCTATCGGACAGGGGGAGCTAACTATGGCTACACCTTC. Encoded protein: CASSYRTGGANYGYTF.

This chain links TRBV9 with TRBJ1-2, with no clear D. Germline-derived CDR1 and CDR2 are SGDLS and YYNGEE. Trimming stripped 3 bases from V and 4 bases from J, with 7 bases between. There are 12 residues in the CDR3. CDR3 bases: TGTGCCAGCAGCGGGAGATTCTATGGCTACACCTTC. The encoded protein is CASSGRFYGYTF.

The chain links TRBV18 to TRBJ2-3, with D possibly matching TRBD2 (7 bases). Germline loops: CDR1 KGHSH, CDR2 LQKENI. Trimming cost V 4 bases and J 5 bases, with 28 bases left between them. CDR3 length: 19 residues. CDR3 coding DNA: TGTGCCAGCTCACGAACTAGTGGGGGGGCCAACGAGATCGGAGATACGCAGTATTTT. This sequence encodes CASSRTSGGANEIGDTQYF.

This clone was seen just once. This sequence joins TRBV4-1 and TRBJ1-2; D not certain. The CDR3 totals 15 residues. The V gene's germline CDR1 is MGHRA and CDR2 YSYEKL. With 1 base removed from V and 0 bases from J, the gap between germline ends came to 9 bases. Here the CDR3 DNA reads TGCGCCAGCAGCCAAGGAGCAGCGGCTAACTATGGCTACACCTTC. This gives the protein CASSQGAAANYGYTF.

The chain employs TRBV6-5 and TRBJ1-4, with a tentative D call TRBD1 (6 bases). There are 14 residues in the CDR3. Trimming removed 5 bases at V and 3 bases at J, with 10 bases between. Germline CDR1 reads MNHEY; CDR2 reads SVGAGI. CDR3 coding DNA: TGTGCCAGCAGTACAGGGTCGGCTAATGAAAAACTGTTTTTT. This translates into CASSTGSANEKLFF.

The chain has TRBV6-1 and TRBJ2-5, with 10 bases aligning to TRBD1. The end of the DNA aligns better with TRBJ2-7, so the J call may be wrong. The CDR3 has 14 amino acids. Germline V gene data show CDR1 as MNHNS and CDR2 as SASEGT. CDR3 DNA sequence: TGTGCCAGCAGTGGGGGACAGGGGTGGTACGAGCAGTACTTC. This sequence encodes CASSGGQGWYEQYF.

The chain combines TRBV29-1 with TRBJ1-1; D uncertain. V was trimmed by 1 base and J by 4 bases, leaving 7 bases between them. Germline V gene sequence: CDR1 SQVTM, CDR2 ANQGSEA. The length of the CDR3 is 12 residues. Here the CDR3 DNA reads TGCAGCGTTGAAGTCGGTGGCACTGAAGCTTTCTTT. Protein product: CSVEVGGTEAFF.

This clone was found once. The chain links TRBV18 to TRBJ1-1, with a tentative D call TRBD1 (6 bases). Germline loops: CDR1 KGHSH, CDR2 LQKENI. Trimming shortened V by 5 bases and J by 5 bases, and 27 bases separated the two germline ends. This CDR3 has 18 amino acids. CDR3 loop: CASSSNAGTQGLWTEAFF. The DNA for the CDR3 is TGTGCCAGCTCATCAAATGCCGGGACACAAGGCCTTTGGACTGAAGCTTTCTTT.

This clone came up once. The chain links TRBV27 to TRBJ2-7, with TRBD1 matching over 9 bases. V was clipped by 5 bases and J by 0 bases; unmatched bases: 8. CDR3 length: 16 amino acids. CDR1 is MNHEY and CDR2 is SMNVEV in the germline V gene (reference sequence). This chain's CDR3 is CASSPSTGQGSYEQYF. Here the CDR3 DNA reads TGTGCCAGCAGTCCCTCCACGGGACAGGGCTCCTACGAGCAGTACTTC.

The gene calls are TRBV5-1 and TRBJ1-5; 7 nucleotides agree with TRBD1. The CDR3 runs 12 residues. J gave up 8 bases and V 4 bases, and 3 bases lay outside the gene matches. CDR1 and CDR2 from the germline V gene are SGHRS and YFSETQ. The CDR3 protein is CASSATGEPQHF. For the CDR3, the DNA is TGCGCCAGCAGCGCAACAGGGGAGCCCCAGCATTTT.

Note on this clone: Different DNA sequences within this sample yield the same CDR3. This chain uses TRBV5-1 with TRBJ2-1; D possibly corresponds to TRBD2 (7 bases). Germline values: CDR1 SGHRS, CDR2 YFSETQ. The CDR3 runs 16 residues. V gave up 0 bases and J gave up 7 bases, with 17 bases separating them. CDR3 loop: CASSLVPGGAENEQFF. The CDR3 bases are TGCGCCAGCAGCTTGGTACCTGGGGGGGCCGAGAATGAGCAGTTCTTC.

The V gene is TRBV28, the J gene TRBJ1-5; D not certain. Trimming cost V 1 base and J 4 bases, with 11 bases left between them. Germline V lookup: CDR1 MDHEN, CDR2 SYDVKM. The CDR3 spans 15 residues. CDR3 sequence (DNA): TGTGCCAGCAGTTTATACAGCGGATTAAATCAGCCCCAGCATTTT. Translated: CASSLYSGLNQPQHF.

With respect to this clone: One end of the junction varies from germline; a read error may be responsible. As DNA, the CDR3 is TGTGCTAGCAGCTCTGATCGGGATACGCAGTATTTT. Its protein is CASSSDRDTQYF. The V call is TRBV7-7, the J call TRBJ2-3; no reliable D call. This CDR3 contains 12 residues. The germline CDR1 and CDR2 sequences are SSHAT and FNYEAQ (reference sequence).